What follows are 32 T cell receptor beta chains derived from one specimen sequenced in a study of CD8+ T cells in alopecia areata. The sequencing template was cDNA reverse transcribed from extracted RNA. Here immunoSEQ multiplex PCR was the method, and the copy in TCRdb shows in-frame clones only, minus some. This sample has some 150,000 clones; about 51% occur once, and the top ten carry just under 20%. The specimen was CD8+ T cells sorted from blood, collected at week 0. These receptors all come from a human donor with alopecia areata.

The chain combines TRBV29-1 with TRBJ2-5, with D perhaps matching TRBD1 (6 bases). Germline lookup yields CDR1 SQVTM and CDR2 ANQGSEA. V was pared by 8 bases and J by 2 bases, with 15 bases between. The CDR3 is 13 amino acids. The CDR3 reads CSFSRGQQETQYF. In nucleotides, the CDR3 is TGCAGCTTCAGCAGGGGTCAACAAGAGACCCAGTACTTC.

The genes are TRBV13 and TRBJ1-1, with a tentative D call TRBD1 (5 bases). Germline CDR1 reads PRHDT; CDR2 reads FYEKMQ (reference sequence). The CDR3 is 14 amino acids. V lost 7 bases and J lost 4, with 16 bases in between. CDR3 in amino acids: CASNYEGRVTEAFF. In DNA, the CDR3 is TGTGCCAGCAATTATGAGGGCAGGGTCACTGAAGCTTTCTTT.

The chain joins TRBV5-1 to TRBJ1-2, with D possibly TRBD1 on 5 matching bases. Trimming pared 0 bases from V and 3 bases from J, leaving 18 bases between. The CDR3 loop spans 17 amino acids. CDR1 and CDR2 (germline): SGHRS, YFSETQ. The CDR3 sequence is CASSLDPGGEGYYGYTF. In DNA, the CDR3 is TGCGCCAGCAGCTTGGATCCGGGTGGGGAGGGGTACTATGGCTACACCTTC. Complete variable domain (other parts from reference TRBV5-1 and TRBJ1-2): KAGVTQTPRYLIKTRGQQVTLSCSPISGHRSVSWYQQTPGQGLQFLFEYFSETQRNKGNFPGRFSGRQFSNSRSEMNVSTLELGDSALYLCASSLDPGGEGYYGYTFGSGTRLTVV.

The chain employs TRBV5-6 and TRBJ2-7; D possibly corresponds to TRBD2 (6 bases). The CDR3 has 13 residues. The V and J ends lost 6 bases and 5 bases respectively, with 15 bases between them. Germline V gives CDR1 SGHDT, CDR2 YYEEEE. In DNA form, the CDR3 reads TGTGCCAGCAACCCCGGGACGGGGGACGAGCAGTACTTC. This gives the protein CASNPGTGDEQYF.

The J gene is TRBJ2-7, the V gene TRBV7-7; TRBD2 is a possible D gene (6 bases). Germline V lookup: CDR1 SSHAT, CDR2 FNYEAQ (reference sequence). The CDR3 sequence is 14 residues long. The V end was cut by 5 bases, the J end by 3 bases, with 14 bases between. For the CDR3, the DNA is TGTGCCAGCAGCATGACGTTCGGGAGCTACGAGCAGTACTTC. Translation: CASSMTFGSYEQYF.

This chain links TRBV6-5 with TRBJ1-1; D not certain. The germline V and J ends were trimmed by 6 bases and 1 base, with 9 bases remaining between them. The CDR3 contains 13 residues. CDR1 and CDR2 (germline): MNHEY, SVGAGI. This chain's CDR3 is CASSLSANTEAFF. The CDR3 DNA reads TGTGCCAGCAGCCTCAGCGCGAACACTGAAGCTTTCTTT.

The rearrangement links TRBV15 to TRBJ1-4; 10 bases match TRBD1. CDR3 length: 16 amino acids. V trimming: 4 bases; J trimming: 5 bases; junction bases outside the gene matches: 7. Per germline, CDR1 LNHNV and CDR2 YYDKDF (reference sequence). Here the CDR3 reads CATSNDPGQGNEKLFF. The CDR3 region has the DNA TGTGCCACCAGCAATGATCCGGGACAGGGGAATGAAAAACTGTTTTTT.

This chain joins TRBV9 and TRBJ2-3, with 11 positions matching TRBD2. The CDR3 runs 15 residues. The J segment lost 6 bases and the V segment lost 2 bases, leaving 5 bases of the junction unmatched. Germline assignment: CDR1 SGDLS and CDR2 YYNGEE. This CDR3 is CASSVTSGAPDTQYF. In DNA form, the CDR3 reads TGTGCCAGCAGCGTGACTAGCGGGGCACCGGATACGCAGTATTTT.

The chain carries TRBV30 and TRBJ1-4; TRBD1 matches at 7 bases. With V trimmed by 4 bases and J by 5 bases, 7 bases remained unmatched. The CDR3 length is 14 residues. Germline CDR1 reads GTSNPN; CDR2 reads SVGIG (reference sequence). CDR3 in DNA: TGTGCCTGGAACTCCGGGACAGCAAATGAAAAACTGTTTTTT. This gives the protein CAWNSGTANEKLFF.

This clone showed up just once. The chain carries TRBV19 and TRBJ1-1; D gene ambiguous. V shed 11 bases and J shed 1 base, with 20 bases lying between them. CDR1 is LNHDA, CDR2 SQIVND, per germline (reference sequence). The length of the CDR3 is 15 residues. The CDR3 reads CASRLFYTANTEAFF. As DNA, the CDR3 is TGTGCCTCTCGCTTATTCTATACAGCGAACACTGAAGCTTTCTTT.

This clone appeared a few times. The identical CDR3 is also encoded by other nucleotide sequences in the sample. The rearrangement joins TRBV29-1 to TRBJ2-1; D unclear. The V end lost 3 bases, the J end lost 0 bases, and 6 bases lay between the germline ends. The V gene's germline CDR1 is SQVTM and CDR2 ANQGSEA. This CDR3 spans 13 amino acids. As DNA, the CDR3 is TGCAGCGTTGATGGGCTCTCCTACAATGAGCAGTTCTTC. It encodes CSVDGLSYNEQFF.

This clone was picked up a small number of times. The chain couples TRBV6-5 to TRBJ2-1; D unresolved. The CDR3 spans 13 residues. V lost 0 bases and J lost 8, with 8 bases in between. CDR1 and CDR2 (germline): MNHEY, SVGAGI. CDR3: CASSYSLVDEQFF. For the CDR3, the DNA is TGTGCCAGCAGTTACTCCTTGGTTGATGAGCAGTTCTTC.

This clone has a handful of counts. The chain is built from TRBV23-1 and TRBJ2-1, with 8 bases aligning to TRBD2. TRBV23-1 is an ORF; its function is uncertain. The CDR3 sequence is 17 residues long. The trim removed 0 bases at V and 5 bases at J, leaving 9 bases unmatched. The CDR3 loop reads CASSQSRDGGGNNEQFF. CDR3 DNA sequence: TGCGCCAGCAGTCAATCTAGGGACGGGGGGGGAAACAATGAGCAGTTCTTC.

This clone was detected a few times. The chain is built from TRBV19 and TRBJ2-1, with 7 nucleotides matching TRBD2. This CDR3 comprises 15 residues. CDR1 and CDR2 (germline): LNHDA, SQIVND (reference sequence). The V and J ends lost 4 bases and 9 bases, in that order; junction bases with no gene match: 12. CDR3 in amino acids: CASSTPRDYNSEQFF. The CDR3 DNA reads as TGTGCCAGTAGTACCCCGAGGGACTATAATAGTGAGCAGTTCTTC.

The chain has TRBV9 and TRBJ2-3; a possible D gene is TRBD2 (5 bases). Trimming took off 0 bases at V and 2 bases at J, with 13 bases between the two ends. The CDR3 sequence is 16 residues long. The germline V gene has CDR1 SGDLS and CDR2 YYNGEE. CDR3 in DNA: TGTGCCAGCAGCGTAGGAGGGCTTTCTCCCACAGATACGCAGTATTTT. Translating it yields CASSVGGLSPTDTQYF.

J is TRBJ2-1 and V is TRBV5-6; D remains ambiguous. Germline V gives CDR1 SGHDT, CDR2 YYEEEE. The CDR3 sequence is 15 residues long. Deletions cut 3 bases from V and 8 bases from J, with 18 bases between. CDR3 coding DNA: TGTGCCAGCAGCTCCGGTTCAGAGTCCGTGGATGAGCAGTTCTTC. Its protein is CASSSGSESVDEQFF.

The V call is TRBV30, the J call TRBJ1-2; the match to TRBD1 covers 8 bases. Germline V gene sequence: CDR1 GTSNPN, CDR2 SVGIG (reference sequence). This CDR3 region has 15 residues. V lost 4 bases to trimming and J lost 4 bases; unmatched junction nucleotides: 11. The CDR3 DNA reads TGTGCCTGGATGCCCCGGACAGGGACGATCTATGGCTACACCTTC. It specifies CAWMPRTGTIYGYTF.

V gene TRBV6-5 combines with J gene TRBJ1-1; 7 nucleotides align to TRBD1. V was pared by 4 bases and J by 3 bases, with 11 bases of the junction left unmatched. Germline V CDR1 and CDR2: MNHEY, SVGAGI. This CDR3 has 16 residues. CDR3 sequence reads: CASSSPPRQGYTEAFF. As DNA, the CDR3 is TGTGCCAGCAGTTCCCCCCCTCGACAGGGTTACACTGAAGCTTTCTTT.

This clone showed up just once. The rearrangement links TRBV30 to TRBJ1-2; D is unresolved. CDR1 GTSNPN and CDR2 SVGIG come from the germline V gene (reference sequence). The V end was cut by 6 bases, the J end by 4 bases, with 15 bases between. The CDR3 is 13 residues long. This chain's CDR3 is CACERGGLYGYTF. For the CDR3, the DNA is TGTGCCTGCGAACGGGGAGGCCTCTATGGCTACACCTTC.

With regard to this clone: One end of the junction does not line up with germline, which may come from a read error. The V call is TRBV4-3, the J call TRBJ2-1, with D perhaps assigned TRBD1 or TRBD2 (5 bases each). CDR1 is LGHNA and CDR2 is YSLEER in the germline V gene. This CDR3 comprises 15 residues. The CDR3 nucleotides are TGCGCCAGCAGGCAAGACGATAGGGACGGCGATGAGCAGTTCTTC. Translated: CASRQDDRDGDEQFF.

V usage is TRBV2 and J usage is TRBJ2-5; 11 bases agree with TRBD2. V shed 6 bases and J 1 base; nucleotides not matched to a gene: 10. CDR1 is SNHLY, CDR2 FYNNEI, per germline. The CDR3 has 17 residues. The DNA of the CDR3 is TGTGCCAGCAGAGCCTCAATAGCGGGGGGGACCCAAGAGACCCAGTACTTC. It translates to CASRASIAGGTQETQYF. Full variable domain (rest looked up from reference TRBV2 and TRBJ2-5): EPEVTQTPSHQVTQMGQEVILRCVPISNHLYFYWYRQILGQKVEFLVSFYNNEISEKSEIFDDQFSVERPDGSNFTLKIRSTKLEDSAMYFCASRASIAGGTQETQYFGPGTRLLVL.

This chain links TRBV11-2 with TRBJ1-5, with 7 bases aligning to TRBD1. The ends lost 0 bases at V and 6 bases at J; junction bases unmatched: 5. The CDR3 extends over 15 amino acids. Germline loops: CDR1 SGHAT, CDR2 FQNNGV. The CDR3 nucleotides are TGTGCCAGCAGCTTAGACAGGGGGGTGGGTCAGCCCCAGCATTTT. This sequence encodes CASSLDRGVGQPQHF.

This chain joins TRBV30 and TRBJ1-5, with 10 bases lining up with TRBD1. Germline V gives CDR1 GTSNPN, CDR2 SVGIG (reference sequence). The V gene end was trimmed by 2 bases and the J gene end by 2 bases; junction bases not matched to a gene: 3. The CDR3 runs to 15 residues. The CDR3 sequence is CAWSPGTGGNQPQHF. For the CDR3, the DNA is TGTGCCTGGAGTCCCGGGACAGGGGGCAATCAGCCCCAGCATTTT.

The chain uses TRBV4-1 and TRBJ2-7, with a tentative D call TRBD1 (5 bases). The ends were cut back, 1 base at V and 1 base at J, with 5 bases in the middle. Germline CDR1 and CDR2: MGHRA and YSYEKL. CDR3 length equals 13 residues. CDR3 protein: CASSQAGSYEQYF. The CDR3 nucleotides are TGCGCCAGCAGCCAAGCAGGGTCCTACGAGCAGTACTTC.

V usage is TRBV29-1 and J usage is TRBJ1-1; D is uncertain. The germline V gene encodes CDR1 SQVTM and CDR2 ANQGSEA. V was cut by 6 bases and J by 2 bases, with 7 bases left in between. This CDR3 comprises 11 residues. The CDR3 nucleotides read TGCAGCGTGCGCAGCAACACTGAAGCTTTCTTT. Translating gives CSVRSNTEAFF.

The gene calls are TRBV7-2 and TRBJ1-3; D is unclear. Germline V gene sequence: CDR1 SGHTA, CDR2 FQGNSA. The V gene lost 1 base and the J gene lost 8 bases, with 15 bases spanning the gap. The CDR3 sequence is 15 residues long. CDR3 sequence: CASSLGLGAGYTIYF. In nucleotides, the CDR3 is TGTGCCAGCAGCTTAGGACTGGGCGCGGGGTACACCATATATTTT. The complete variable domain, with remaining parts taken from reference TRBV7-2 and TRBJ1-3, reads GAGVSQSPSNKVTEKGKDVELRCDPISGHTALYWYRQSLGQGLEFLIYFQGNSAPDKSGLPSDRFSAERTGGSVSTLTIQRTQQEDSAVYLCASSLGLGAGYTIYFGEGSWLTVV.

The chain employs TRBV5-6 and TRBJ1-2, with D possibly matching TRBD1 (6 bases). CDR3 length equals 15 residues. Trimming took 4 bases from V and 0 from J, leaving 13 bases between them. CDR1 is SGHDT, CDR2 YYEEEE, per germline. The CDR3 nucleotides read TGTGCCAGCAGCACAGGGACAAGCGCTAACTATGGCTACACCTTC. Protein product: CASSTGTSANYGYTF.

The V and J genes are TRBV30 and TRBJ1-5, with unresolved D. The V end was cut by 1 base, the J end by 3 bases, with 7 bases between. CDR3 size: 13 residues. Germline V gives CDR1 GTSNPN, CDR2 SVGIG (reference sequence). As DNA, the CDR3 is TGTGCCTGGAGTGAGGTCCACAATCAGCCCCAGCATTTT. This gives the protein CAWSEVHNQPQHF.

The chain joins TRBV29-1 to TRBJ2-1; TRBD2 aligns across 8 bases. The junction had 10 bases not matched to a gene; V was cut back by 4 bases and J by 8 bases. The CDR3 extends over 14 amino acids. Germline V gives CDR1 SQVTM, CDR2 ANQGSEA. The DNA of the CDR3 is TGCAGCGTTGGGGAGCGGGGGTCTTTGGATGAGCAGTTCTTC. It is translated as CSVGERGSLDEQFF.

There are a few counts of this clone. The V and J genes are TRBV29-1 and TRBJ2-1, with a possible D match to TRBD1 (6 bases). The CDR3 loop spans 13 amino acids. From germline, CDR1 is SQVTM and CDR2 ANQGSEA. Trimming cost V 3 bases and J 4 bases, with 10 bases left between them. CDR3 loop: CSVDPRGYNEQFF. CDR3 DNA: TGCAGCGTTGATCCCAGGGGATACAATGAGCAGTTCTTC.

The rearrangement links TRBV7-9 to TRBJ2-7; possibly TRBD2 for D (6 bases). CDR1 is SEHNR and CDR2 is FQNEAQ in the germline V gene (reference sequence). Trimming took off 5 bases at V and 6 bases at J, with 17 bases between the two ends. The CDR3 loop spans 14 amino acids. Here the CDR3 reads CASSRGAGLTEQYF. The CDR3 region has the DNA TGTGCCAGCAGCAGAGGCGCGGGACTTACCGAGCAGTACTTC.

Notes on this clone: Additional DNA sequences in this sample encode the identical CDR3. In DNA, the CDR3 is TGTGCCAGCAGCTCCTCAACAGATACGCAGTATTTT. It is translated as CASSSSTDTQYF. This chain links TRBV7-9 with TRBJ2-3; D is unclear. The ends were cut back, 4 bases at V and 3 bases at J, with 5 bases in the middle. The CDR3 length is 12 residues. The germline V gene has CDR1 SEHNR and CDR2 FQNEAQ (reference sequence).